The 25 T cell receptor beta chains below all came from one sample that was sequenced in a study of CD8 T cells in Susac syndrome. Random hexamers were used to reverse transcribe an amount of roughly 0.5 to 1 ug RNA. TCRdb recomputed calls from the immunoSEQ multiplex PCR reads with MiXCR, one row per CDR3 protein. The table lists 150,000 to 200,000 distinct CDR3 sequences, approximately 95% of them singletons, with 0.1% to 0.15% in the top ten. The sequencing sample was made of CD4+ T cells from PBMCs. The receptors derive from a human donor with Susac syndrome.

The chain employs TRBV3-1 and TRBJ1-3; D gene unclear. Germline V gives CDR1 LGHDT, CDR2 YNNKEL (reference sequence). This CDR3 has 16 amino acids. V was trimmed by 3 bases and J by 0 bases, leaving 12 bases between them. In DNA, the CDR3 is TGTGCCAGCAGCCAGACCGAGAGACACTCTGGAAACACCATATATTTT. This sequence encodes CASSQTERHSGNTIYF.

The V gene is TRBV29-1, the J gene TRBJ2-1; weak D call: TRBD1 (5 bases). This CDR3 spans 14 amino acids. Germline CDR1 SQVTM, CDR2 ANQGSEA. The V and J ends lost 0 bases and 11 bases respectively, with 17 bases between them. CDR3 loop: CSVEDSPLGVKQFF. DNA of the CDR3: TGCAGCGTTGAAGATTCCCCGCTAGGGGTGAAGCAGTTCTTC.

The chain's CDR3 is CASSPGLDRPYEQYF. CDR3 DNA sequence: TGTGCCAGCAGCCCAGGGCTGGACAGACCCTACGAGCAGTACTTC. The rearrangement links TRBV7-9 to TRBJ2-7, with TRBD1 as a possible D gene (6 bases). V shed 5 bases and J shed 2 bases, with 16 bases lying between them. This CDR3 is built from 15 residues. Germline loops: CDR1 SEHNR, CDR2 FQNEAQ (reference sequence).

J is TRBJ2-7 and V is TRBV20-1; 12 nucleotides line up with TRBD2. V lost 6 bases to trimming and J lost 3 bases; unmatched junction nucleotides: 6. This CDR3 has 14 residues. Germline CDR1 DFQATT, CDR2 SNEGSKA (reference sequence). The CDR3 sequence is CSATGTSGYYEQYF. CDR3 coding DNA: TGCAGTGCCACCGGGACTAGCGGGTACTACGAGCAGTACTTC.

The chain employs TRBV7-9 and TRBJ1-1, with 8 bases identical to TRBD1. CDR3 size: 14 residues. Germline CDR1 reads SEHNR; CDR2 reads FQNEAQ (reference sequence). V was pared by 5 bases and J by 3 bases, with 5 bases of the junction left unmatched. CDR3 amino acids: CASSPGQGDTEAFF. CDR3 sequence (DNA): TGTGCCAGCAGCCCCGGACAGGGAGACACTGAAGCTTTCTTT.

V and J are TRBV14 and TRBJ2-1; 8 nucleotides line up with TRBD2. The CDR3 is made up of 13 amino acids. J gave up 13 bases and V 3 bases, and 8 bases lay outside the gene matches. Germline V gives CDR1 SGHDN, CDR2 FVKESK. The CDR3 sequence is CASSQSQAGGQFF. In DNA, the CDR3 is TGTGCCAGCAGCCAGAGTCAGGCGGGGGGCCAGTTCTTC.

The V call is TRBV6-1, the J call TRBJ2-7, with TRBD2 identical over 14 bases. Germline V lookup: CDR1 MNHNS, CDR2 SASEGT. V trimming: 5 bases; J trimming: 3 bases; junction bases outside the gene matches: 6. The CDR3 contains 16 residues. The DNA of the CDR3 is TGTGCCAGCAGTCTGGGACTAGCGGGAGCAGACTACGAGCAGTACTTC. Protein sequence: CASSLGLAGADYEQYF.

In DNA form, the CDR3 reads TGTGCCAGCAGCCCGGGCTCCGCACCCCAGCATTTT. It is translated as CASSPGSAPQHF. The genes are TRBV7-9 and TRBJ1-5; no reliable D call. V lost 5 bases and J lost 10, with 12 bases in between. The CDR3 sequence is 12 residues long. Germline lookup yields CDR1 SEHNR and CDR2 FQNEAQ (reference sequence).

The chain uses TRBV20-1 and TRBJ2-5, with D perhaps TRBD2 (5 bases). V was shortened by 5 bases and J by 2 bases, with 15 bases between the two germline ends. Germline loops: CDR1 DFQATT, CDR2 SNEGSKA (reference sequence). This CDR3 has 14 amino acids. This CDR3 reads CSAPWAGTQETQYF. CDR3 coding DNA: TGCAGTGCTCCTTGGGCGGGCACTCAAGAGACCCAGTACTTC.

This chain joins TRBV5-1 and TRBJ2-1; 9 bases fit TRBD2. Germline V lookup: CDR1 SGHRS, CDR2 YFSETQ. The CDR3 runs 15 residues. V trimming: 0 bases; J trimming: 4 bases; junction bases outside the gene matches: 2. CDR3 loop: CASSLVAGGYNEQFF. In nucleotides, the CDR3 is TGCGCCAGCAGCTTGGTTGCGGGAGGGTACAATGAGCAGTTCTTC. The whole variable domain, remainder taken from reference TRBV5-1 and TRBJ2-1, is KAGVTQTPRYLIKTRGQQVTLSCSPISGHRSVSWYQQTPGQGLQFLFEYFSETQRNKGNFPGRFSGRQFSNSRSEMNVSTLELGDSALYLCASSLVAGGYNEQFFGPGTRLTVL.

The genes are TRBV20-1 and TRBJ2-5, with D perhaps matching TRBD2 (7 bases). Germline values: CDR1 DFQATT, CDR2 SNEGSKA (reference sequence). The CDR3 is 13 amino acids. V was cut by 5 bases and J by 5 bases, with 15 bases left in between. In DNA form, the CDR3 reads TGCAGTGCTCCCCCGGGGGGCGGGGAGACCCAGTACTTC. Translating gives CSAPPGGGETQYF.

The chain couples TRBV7-8 to TRBJ2-7; 9 bases match TRBD1. The J segment lost 5 bases and the V segment lost 1 base, leaving 9 bases of the junction unmatched. Germline V gene lookup returns CDR1 SGHVS and CDR2 FQNEAQ. CDR3 size: 16 residues. CDR3 DNA sequence: TGTGCCAGCAGCTTAGGAGGGGACAGGGCACCCCACGAGCAGTACTTC. Its translation: CASSLGGDRAPHEQYF.

The rearrangement links TRBV11-1 to TRBJ2-6; D gene ambiguous. Germline V lookup: CDR1 SGHAT, CDR2 FQDESV (reference sequence). The CDR3 has 20 amino acids. Trimming pared 5 bases from V and 0 bases from J, leaving 23 bases between. The CDR3, as DNA: TGTGCCAGCAGCCCGCCCGCCAGGTCCGCAGGTCCCTCTGGGGCCAACGTCCTGACTTTC. It is translated as CASSPPARSAGPSGANVLTF.

The genes are TRBV5-4 and TRBJ2-1; D is perhaps TRBD2 (7 bases). The V gene's germline CDR1 is SGHNT and CDR2 YYREEE (reference sequence). The germline V and J ends were trimmed by 4 bases and 6 bases, with 14 bases remaining between them. This CDR3 has 14 amino acids. CDR3 coding DNA: TGTGCCAGCAGCAGGGGGGGGCCCTCCAATGAGCAGTTCTTC. Protein: CASSRGGPSNEQFF. Based on the CDR3 plus reference TRBV5-4 and TRBJ2-1, the full variable domain is ETGVTQSPTHLIKTRGQQVTLRCSSQSGHNTVSWYQQALGQGPQFIFQYYREEENGRGNFPPRFSGLQFPNYSSELNVNALELDDSALYLCASSRGGPSNEQFFGPGTRLTVL.

The chain has TRBV6-6 and TRBJ2-7; TRBD2 matches 7 bases. The CDR3 sequence is 15 residues long. With V trimmed by 4 bases and J by 2 bases, 8 bases remained unmatched. The germline CDR1 and CDR2 sequences are MNHNY and SVGAGI (reference sequence). The DNA for the CDR3 is TGTGCCAGCAGTTCCCGTCTAGCGGTAGCCTACGAGCAGTACTTC. Its protein product is CASSSRLAVAYEQYF.

The rearrangement uses TRBV24-1 and TRBJ2-5, with 7 bases matching TRBD1. The CDR3 has 13 amino acids. Trimming took 4 bases from V and 8 from J; bases not matched to a gene: 6. Germline CDR1 and CDR2: KGHDR and SFDVKD. The DNA for the CDR3 is TGTGCCACCAGTGACACCCACAGGGGCACCCAGTACTTC. Amino acids: CATSDTHRGTQYF.

The chain couples TRBV29-1 to TRBJ1-2, with unresolved D. Per germline, CDR1 SQVTM and CDR2 ANQGSEA. CDR3 length: 14 amino acids. Trimming removed 2 bases at V and 8 bases at J, with 18 bases between. The CDR3: CSVEPAVKLAGYTF. Here the CDR3 DNA reads TGCAGCGTTGAACCGGCGGTCAAATTGGCGGGCTACACCTTC.

J is TRBJ2-3 and V is TRBV11-1; tentative D call: TRBD2 (5 bases). V gave up 5 bases and J gave up 2 bases, with 11 bases separating them. The CDR3 sequence is 14 residues long. CDR1 and CDR2 (germline): SGHAT, FQDESV (reference sequence). The chain's CDR3 is CASSRGGYTDTQYF. The CDR3 DNA reads TGTGCCAGCAGCCGTGGCGGGTACACAGATACGCAGTATTTT.

The chain joins TRBV4-3 to TRBJ2-7; D is possibly TRBD2 (6 bases). There are 15 residues in the CDR3. V lost 4 bases and J 3 bases, leaving 16 bases between the germline ends. Germline CDR1 is LGHNA and CDR2 is YSLEER. The CDR3: CASSRRGEGGYEQYF. The CDR3 nucleotides are TGCGCCAGCAGCCGAAGAGGTGAGGGAGGCTACGAGCAGTACTTC.

The rearrangement joins TRBV4-3 to TRBJ2-1; D unresolved. Germline V gives CDR1 LGHNA, CDR2 YSLEER. Deletions cut 0 bases from V and 7 bases from J, with 13 bases between. CDR3 length: 15 residues. CDR3 amino acids: CASSQERAPDNEQFF. The DNA of the CDR3 is TGCGCCAGCAGCCAAGAACGAGCCCCAGATAATGAGCAGTTCTTC.

The rearrangement joins TRBV12-3 or TRBV12-4 to TRBJ2-7; possible D gene TRBD1, 6 bases. V lost 6 bases, J lost 6 bases, and 9 bases lay in between. The CDR3 contains 11 residues. The CDR3 DNA reads as TGTGCCAGCAGACAGGGATCCGAGCAGTACTTC. It codes for CASRQGSEQYF.

The chain links TRBV3-1 to TRBJ1-1; a weak D match, TRBD1 (5 bases). The CDR3 contains 12 residues. Germline V gene lookup returns CDR1 LGHDT and CDR2 YNNKEL (reference sequence). V was pared by 5 bases and J by 11 bases, with 15 bases between. The CDR3 region has the DNA TGTGCCAGCAGCGGCCGGGGGGATGGCGCTTTCTTT. The encoded protein is CASSGRGDGAFF.

V and J are TRBV30 and TRBJ2-3; a possible D gene is TRBD2 (6 bases). The CDR3 runs 14 residues. Per the germline V gene, CDR1 is GTSNPN and CDR2 is SVGIG (reference sequence). V dropped 0 bases and J dropped 1 base, with 8 bases sitting between them. The CDR3 coding sequence is TGTGCCTGGAGTGTACCGGGGGGCACAGATACGCAGTATTTT. Translating gives CAWSVPGGTDTQYF.

V is TRBV14 and J is TRBJ2-5; D remains ambiguous. Germline assignment: CDR1 SGHDN and CDR2 FVKESK. Trimming pared 2 bases from V and 4 bases from J, leaving 8 bases between. This CDR3 has 13 residues. The CDR3 DNA follows: TGTGCCAGCAGCCAAACGCTCAGAGAGACCCAGTACTTC. It codes for CASSQTLRETQYF.

The chain has TRBV6-2 or TRBV6-3 and TRBJ2-2, with 8 bases identical to TRBD2. Germline V gene lookup returns CDR1 MNHEY and CDR2 SVGEGT. The CDR3 length is 17 residues. Trimming took 10 bases from V and 1 from J; bases not matched to a gene: 14. This CDR3 is CATEGMAGGLNTGELFF. The CDR3 DNA reads TGTGCCACCGAGGGCATGGCGGGAGGCCTGAACACCGGGGAGCTGTTTTTT.